A selection of T cell receptor beta chains follows, all from one sample in a study of cytomegalovirus exposure and HLA in healthy donors. The table came from immunoSEQ multiplex PCR; TCRdb's copy has only in-frame clones and leaves some out. The top ten clones hold roughly 1% of a sample with roughly 200,000 clones, 80% to 90% of them seen once. The sample consisted of PBMCs. The receptors were gathered from a woman under 30 in good health and CMV-seronegative. CDR3s include the opening cysteine and the closing phenylalanine or tryptophan. The D gene is left open where the match is weak. Clone size is given for some rows only: seen once, a few or many times, or a class if the clone is expanded.

j_call,v_call,d_call,clone_size,cdr3_aa,cdr3_nt
TRBJ2-1,TRBV14,NA,NA,CASSQDRDEQFF,TGTGCCAGCAGCCAAGACCGAGATGAGCAGTTCTTC
TRBJ2-2,TRBV5-4,TRBD2,NA,CATGGETGELFF,TGTGCCACGGGGGGGGAGACCGGGGAGCTGTTTTTT
TRBJ1-3,TRBV10-2,TRBD1,NA,CASRENRGPGNTIYF,TGCGCCAGCAGGGAGAACAGGGGACCTGGAAACACCATATATTTT
TRBJ2-3,TRBV6-6,NA,NA,CASSQGLTDTQYF,TGTGCCAGCAGTCAGGGACTCACAGATACGCAGTATTTT
TRBJ1-2,TRBV5-4,NA,NA,CASSPGGEYGYTF,TGTGCCAGCAGCCCCGGAGGGGAATATGGCTACACCTTC
TRBJ2-1,TRBV7-7,NA,NA,CASSRVGDEQFF,TGTGCCAGCAGCCGAGTCGGGGATGAGCAGTTCTTC
TRBJ2-2,TRBV7-2,TRBD2,NA,CASSVDRGGARTGELFF,TGTGCCAGCAGCGTCGACCGGGGGGGCGCCCGGACCGGGGAGCTGTTTTTT
TRBJ1-2,TRBV4-1,NA,once,CASSQNRVTVYGYTF,TGCGCCAGCAGCCAGAACAGGGTCACGGTCTATGGCTACACCTTC
TRBJ2-5,TRBV5-1,NA,NA,CASSLPGAQEETQYF,TGCGCCAGCAGCTTACCAGGGGCCCAGGAAGAGACCCAGTACTTC
TRBJ2-5,TRBV10-3,TRBD1,few,CAISRDRAETQYF,TGTGCCATCAGTCGAGACAGGGCCGAGACCCAGTACTTC
TRBJ2-7,TRBV19,NA,NA,CASRDYDSSYEQYF,TGTGCCAGTAGGGACTACGACAGCTCCTACGAGCAGTACTTC
TRBJ2-1,TRBV7-6,NA,NA,CASSLGARGVPTYNEQFF,TGTGCCAGCAGCTTAGGAGCCAGGGGTGTCCCCACCTACAATGAGCAGTTCTTC
TRBJ2-3,TRBV7-2,TRBD1,NA,CASSRQGSGRLDTQYF,TGTGCCAGCAGTCGACAGGGATCAGGGAGACTAGATACGCAGTATTTT
TRBJ2-3,TRBV30,NA,NA,CAWSVRFTDTQYF,TGTGCCTGGAGTGTGCGGTTCACAGATACGCAGTATTTT
TRBJ1-3,TRBV5-1,NA,NA,CASSLAGRGDTIYF,TGCGCCAGCAGCTTGGCCGGCAGGGGTGACACCATATATTTT
TRBJ2-7,TRBV7-9,NA,NA,CSSSLLGDGSSYEQYF,TGTTCCAGCAGCTTACTCGGGGATGGATCTTCCTACGAGCAGTACTTC
TRBJ2-1,TRBV9,TRBD2,NA,CASSVFSSGTRGYNEQFF,TGTGCCAGCAGCGTATTCTCTAGCGGGACAAGGGGCTACAATGAGCAGTTCTTC
TRBJ2-3,TRBV5-1,TRBD1,NA,CASSHGTGWADTQYF,TGCGCCAGCAGCCACGGGACAGGGTGGGCAGATACGCAGTATTTT
TRBJ2-7,TRBV5-6,NA,NA,CASRLVVDRFGEQYF,TGTGCCAGCAGGCTTGTGGTTGATCGGTTCGGGGAGCAGTACTTC
TRBJ2-4,TRBV4-2,TRBD2,NA,CASSQDPGGRSKSSQYF,TGTGCCAGCAGCCAAGATCCGGGAGGGCGGTCGAAAAGCAGTCAGTACTTC
TRBJ2-5,TRBV5-1,TRBD1,NA,CASSHGTVQETQYF,TGCGCCAGCAGCCACGGGACAGTCCAAGAGACCCAGTACTTC
TRBJ1-1,TRBV6-5,NA,NA,CASSYSSIPNTEAFF,TGTGCCAGCAGTTACTCCAGTATCCCGAACACTGAAGCTTTCTTT
TRBJ2-2,TRBV5-1,TRBD1,NA,CASSLPGTANTGELFF,TGCGCCAGCAGCCTGCCCGGGACAGCGAACACCGGGGAGCTGTTTTTT
TRBJ1-1,TRBV7-2,NA,NA,CASSLVSRGNTEAFF,TGTGCCAGCAGCTTAGTTTCTCGGGGGAACACTGAAGCTTTCTTT
TRBJ2-7,TRBV4-1,TRBD1,NA,CASSPDKGQGRAWEQYF,TGCGCCAGCAGCCCAGATAAAGGACAGGGAAGGGCGTGGGAGCAGTACTTC
TRBJ1-2,TRBV5-1,NA,NA,CASTGTGLYYGYTF,TGCGCCAGCACCGGAACGGGACTTTACTATGGCTACACCTTC
TRBJ2-3,TRBV10-1,TRBD2,NA,CASSDFLAENTDTQYF,TGCGCCAGCAGTGATTTCCTAGCGGAGAACACAGATACGCAGTATTTT
TRBJ1-2,TRBV25-1,NA,NA,CASSDQDRYGYTF,TGTGCCAGCAGTGACCAAGACAGATATGGCTACACCTTC
TRBJ1-3,TRBV6-5,TRBD1,NA,CASSPQGALGNTIYF,TGTGCCAGCAGCCCACAGGGGGCACTTGGAAACACCATATATTTT
TRBJ1-5,TRBV7-2,TRBD1,NA,CASSLGQGGQPQHF,TGTGCCAGCAGCCTTGGACAGGGCGGTCAGCCCCAGCATTTT
TRBJ2-2,TRBV19,NA,NA,CASRRTNTGELFF,TGTGCCAGTAGACGGACAAACACCGGGGAGCTGTTTTTT
TRBJ2-7,TRBV4-3,NA,NA,CASSQDRVSGKSYEQYF,TGCGCCAGCAGCCAGGATCGTGTATCGGGAAAGTCCTACGAGCAGTACTTC
TRBJ2-6,TRBV7-8,NA,NA,CASSPRWLQGPSGANVLTF,TGTGCCAGCAGCCCCCGATGGTTACAGGGTCCCTCCGGGGCCAACGTCCTGACTTTC
TRBJ1-1,TRBV4-3,NA,few,CASSQDMIRATEAFF,TGCGCCAGCAGCCAAGATATGATTCGAGCGACCGAAGCTTTCTTT
TRBJ2-7,TRBV14,NA,NA,CASSQDRVNEQYF,TGTGCCAGCAGCCAAGACAGGGTCAACGAGCAGTACTTC
TRBJ2-7,TRBV5-4,NA,NA,CASSLGDYSLNYEQYF,TGTGCCAGCAGCTTGGGTGACTATAGCCTCAACTACGAGCAGTACTTC
TRBJ1-1,TRBV5-1,NA,NA,CASSLTGPLEAFF,TGCGCCAGCAGCTTAACAGGGCCCCTTGAAGCTTTCTTT
TRBJ2-1,TRBV4-1,TRBD2,NA,CASSQDPSGGANEQFF,TGCGCCAGCAGCCAAGATCCTAGCGGGGGGGCGAATGAGCAGTTCTTC
TRBJ2-7,TRBV5-8,TRBD2,few,CASTPKNRAGLADSYEQYF,TGTGCCAGCACCCCCAAAAACCGAGCCGGACTAGCGGACTCCTACGAGCAGTACTTC
TRBJ1-4,TRBV9,TRBD1,NA,CASSVGGQGQEKLFF,TGTGCCAGCAGCGTAGGGGGACAGGGTCAAGAAAAACTGTTTTTT
TRBJ1-6,TRBV5-4,NA,NA,CASSEGGNSNSPLHF,TGTGCCAGCAGCGAAGGGGGTAACTCTAATTCACCCCTCCACTTT
TRBJ2-2,TRBV10-3,NA,NA,CAISGSGTGELFF,TGTGCCATCAGCGGGAGCGGTACCGGGGAGCTGTTTTTT
TRBJ2-1,TRBV7-2,NA,NA,CASSLWASLFDEQFF,TGTGCCAGCAGCTTGTGGGCTAGCCTGTTCGATGAGCAGTTCTTC
TRBJ2-6,TRBV5-1,NA,NA,CASSLVRGNGPGANVLTF,TGCGCCAGCAGCTTGGTCCGGGGTAATGGTCCTGGGGCCAACGTCCTGACTTTC
TRBJ1-6,TRBV5-4,NA,few,CASSLPGNNSPLHF,TGTGCCAGCAGCTTGCCAGGGAATAATTCACCCCTCCACTTT
TRBJ2-1,TRBV7-6,TRBD2,NA,CASSLRRGSSGSQFF,TGTGCCAGCAGCTTAAGGCGGGGTTCTAGCGGGAGTCAGTTCTTC
TRBJ1-5,TRBV10-3,NA,NA,CAISVSGSNQPQHF,TGTGCCATCAGTGTTTCGGGTAGCAATCAGCCCCAGCATTTT
TRBJ2-7,TRBV11-2,NA,NA,CASSPVGLRVSYEQYF,TGTGCCAGCAGCCCCGTGGGCCTGCGGGTCTCCTACGAGCAGTACTTC
TRBJ1-1,TRBV19,NA,NA,CASKVFRLEQVEAFF,TGTGCCAGTAAAGTCTTTCGGTTGGAGCAAGTGGAAGCTTTCTTT
TRBJ1-1,TRBV6-1,NA,NA,CASSERFKGLNTEAFF,TGTGCCAGCAGTGAAAGGTTCAAGGGGTTGAACACTGAAGCTTTCTTT